These 25 T cell receptor beta chains were all obtained from the same sample, sequenced in a study of OX40 agonist ivuxolimab in advanced cancers. Data came from immunoSEQ multiplex PCR; TCRdb stores just in-frame clones and leaves some out. This repertoire shows tens of thousands of clones, approximately 92% found once; its top ten account for about 25%. Source: CD4+ or CD8+ T cells sorted from blood, taken in a trial of the OX40 agonist ivuxolimab. The source of these receptors is an adult with an advanced solid tumor such as melanoma, head and neck, liver or kidney cancer.

V usage is TRBV11-2 and J usage is TRBJ2-5; 10 bases line up with TRBD2. The CDR3 is 16 amino acids. Germline V gene sequence: CDR1 SGHAT, CDR2 FQNNGV. With V trimmed by 1 base and J by 2 bases, 4 bases remained unmatched. CDR3 nucleotides: TGTGCCAGCAGCTTAGGTGTAGCGGGAGGACAAGAGACCCAGTACTTC. It is translated as CASSLGVAGGQETQYF.

The chain recombines TRBV29-1 with TRBJ2-1, with D possibly TRBD1 on 5 matching bases. V was clipped by 3 bases and J by 10 bases, with 7 bases between them. This CDR3 comprises 10 residues. Germline CDR1 SQVTM, CDR2 ANQGSEA. CDR3 nucleotides: TGCAGCGTTGAGGGGCCCGAGCAGTTCTTC. This codes for CSVEGPEQFF.

The V gene is TRBV28, the J gene TRBJ2-2; perhaps D is TRBD1 or TRBD2 (6 bases each). This CDR3 has 18 amino acids. Germline-derived CDR1 and CDR2 are MDHEN and SYDVKM. V gave up 4 bases and J gave up 4 bases, with 22 bases separating them. The DNA for the CDR3 is TGTGCCAGCAGTTACAACCCTCTAGGGGGAGGAAGCACCGGGGAGCTGTTTTTT. Encoded protein: CASSYNPLGGGSTGELFF.

V gene TRBV19 combines with J gene TRBJ1-5, with unresolved D. The length of the CDR3 is 15 residues. Trimming stripped 3 bases from V and 0 bases from J, with 9 bases between. From germline, CDR1 is LNHDA and CDR2 SQIVND (reference sequence). The DNA for the CDR3 is TGTGCCAGTAGTATTTACAGAGCTAGCAATCAGCCCCAGCATTTT. Translated: CASSIYRASNQPQHF.

The chain links TRBV19 to TRBJ1-1; 7 nucleotides agree with TRBD1. In germline, CDR1 is LNHDA, CDR2 SQIVND (reference sequence). The CDR3 loop spans 19 amino acids. The junction had 19 bases not matched to a gene; V was cut back by 6 bases and J by 0 bases. The CDR3, as DNA: TGTGCCAGTAGAAGGAGTGGTCCGGGACAGTCCTCCATGAACACTGAAGCTTTCTTT. Its translation is CASRRSGPGQSSMNTEAFF.

The chain combines TRBV6-5 with TRBJ2-7; perhaps TRBD2 as D (6 bases). The germline CDR1 and CDR2 sequences are MNHEY and SVGAGI. Trimming stripped 0 bases from V and 1 base from J, with 13 bases between. The CDR3 length is 16 residues. CDR3 DNA sequence: TGTGCCAGCAGTTACTCAACGGGGGAAGAATCCTACGAGCAGTACTTC. As protein: CASSYSTGEESYEQYF.

V and J are TRBV7-2 and TRBJ2-3; no clear D. Germline V CDR1 and CDR2: SGHTA, FQGNSA. CDR3 length equals 14 residues. V lost 1 base to trimming and J lost 2 bases, with 7 bases between them. CDR3 nucleotide sequence: TGTGCCAGCAGCTTAGGGGTTAACACAGATACGCAGTATTTT. This encodes CASSLGVNTDTQYF.

This chain uses TRBV7-2 with TRBJ2-7; either TRBD1 or TRBD2 may supply D (5 bases each). This CDR3 has 18 amino acids. Germline-derived CDR1 and CDR2 are SGHTA and FQGNSA. V was pared by 0 bases and J by 4 bases, with 22 bases between. The CDR3 DNA follows: TGTGCCAGCAGCTTAGCTTTTGGGGCCCTCCTAGGGAGTTACGAGCAGTACTTC. Its translation is CASSLAFGALLGSYEQYF.

The chain has TRBV27 and TRBJ1-2, with a possible D match to TRBD1 (5 bases). Germline loops: CDR1 MNHEY, CDR2 SMNVEV (reference sequence). Trimming took off 10 bases at V and 7 bases at J, with 13 bases between the two ends. This CDR3 comprises 11 residues. CDR3 amino acids: CAILDGTGYTF. CDR3 DNA: TGTGCCATCCTCGACGGGACTGGCTACACCTTC.

The table lists this clone with a count of one. This rearrangement joins TRBV11-2 to TRBJ2-7; the match to TRBD2 covers 9 bases. The CDR3 is made up of 16 amino acids. With 7 bases clipped from V and 3 bases from J, the junction kept 13 bases outside the gene matches. Germline lookup yields CDR1 SGHAT and CDR2 FQNNGV. In nucleotides, the CDR3 is TGTGCCAGCATGCCGATTGATGCGGGAGGGAGCTACGAGCAGTACTTC. Translating gives CASMPIDAGGSYEQYF.

This clone has just one count. The chain uses TRBV7-2 and TRBJ2-7, with D possibly matching TRBD2 (6 bases). CDR1 and CDR2 (germline): SGHTA, FQGNSA. The V gene lost 2 bases and the J gene lost 5 bases, with 13 bases spanning the gap. The CDR3 runs to 14 residues. CDR3 sequence (DNA): TGTGCCAGCAGCTTATCCCCGGCGGGGCACGAGCAGTACTTC. Protein: CASSLSPAGHEQYF.

The gene calls are TRBV6-1 and TRBJ2-7; TRBD2 agrees at 9 bases. This CDR3 has 16 amino acids. V trimming: 3 bases; J trimming: 4 bases; junction bases outside the gene matches: 10. Germline V CDR1 and CDR2: MNHNS, SASEGT. DNA of the CDR3: TGTGCCAGCAGTGAGTTGGTTGGACTAGCGATATACGAGCAGTACTTC. Residues: CASSELVGLAIYEQYF.

The rearrangement links TRBV7-3 to TRBJ2-7; D ambiguous. Germline assignment: CDR1 SGHTA and CDR2 FQGTGA. V was clipped by 2 bases and J by 5 bases, with 7 bases between them. The CDR3 consists of 12 residues. In DNA form, the CDR3 reads TGTGCCAGCAGCTTAGCGATCCACGAGCAGTACTTC. Protein product: CASSLAIHEQYF.

This rearrangement joins TRBV13 to TRBJ1-2; no clear D gene. Trimming removed 2 bases from V and 4 bases from J, with 11 bases in between. Germline-derived CDR1 and CDR2 are PRHDT and FYEKMQ (reference sequence). CDR3 length: 14 residues. CDR3 nucleotides: TGTGCCAGCAGCTTATCAAAGGGTCTCTATGGCTACACCTTC. Protein sequence: CASSLSKGLYGYTF.

This sequence joins TRBV28 and TRBJ2-3, with D unclear. This CDR3 comprises 16 residues. CDR1 and CDR2 from the germline V gene are MDHEN and SYDVKM. With 3 bases removed from V and 0 bases from J, the gap between germline ends came to 13 bases. CDR3 amino acids: CASSFFRAASTDTQYF. As DNA, the CDR3 is TGTGCCAGCAGTTTTTTTAGGGCTGCTAGCACAGATACGCAGTATTTT.

This sequence joins TRBV27 and TRBJ1-5; D gene uncertain. Per germline, CDR1 MNHEY and CDR2 SMNVEV (reference sequence). CDR3 length: 13 residues. Trimming pared 5 bases from V and 2 bases from J, leaving 7 bases between. CDR3 region: CASSNGRNQPQHF. The CDR3 DNA reads as TGTGCCAGCAGTAACGGGCGCAATCAGCCCCAGCATTTT.

The V gene is TRBV28, the J gene TRBJ2-7; TRBD1 agrees at 9 bases. This CDR3 has 15 residues. V was pared by 6 bases and J by 3 bases, with 9 bases of the junction left unmatched. The germline CDR1 and CDR2 sequences are MDHEN and SYDVKM. The CDR3 here is CASSSGTGFYYEQYF. The CDR3 DNA sequence: TGTGCCAGCAGCTCCGGGACAGGGTTTTACTACGAGCAGTACTTC.

The chain couples TRBV2 to TRBJ2-1; no clear D gene. Trimming shortened V by 2 bases and J by 4 bases, and 15 bases separated the two germline ends. The CDR3 sequence is 16 residues long. The V gene's germline CDR1 is SNHLY and CDR2 FYNNEI. CDR3 DNA: TGTGCCAGCAGTGAATGGGCTTTCGACGAGTACAATGAGCAGTTCTTC. The encoded protein is CASSEWAFDEYNEQFF.

This clone was counted a single time. J is TRBJ2-7 and V is TRBV7-9; TRBD2 agrees at 8 bases. V gave up 6 bases and J gave up 4 bases; unmatched junction bases: 8. The CDR3 has 14 amino acids. Germline V gives CDR1 SEHNR, CDR2 FQNEAQ (reference sequence). CDR3 sequence: CASRSGTRPYEQYF. The CDR3 DNA follows: TGTGCCAGCAGGTCCGGGACTAGACCTTACGAGCAGTACTTC.

This chain links TRBV7-9 with TRBJ2-7; 7 bases fit TRBD1. Losses at the gene ends were 7 bases for V and 2 bases for J; bases not matched to a gene: 5. This CDR3 has 13 amino acids. Germline CDR1 SEHNR, CDR2 FQNEAQ (reference sequence). The CDR3 is CASTGGPTYEQYF. Written as DNA, the CDR3 is TGTGCCAGCACAGGGGGACCGACCTACGAGCAGTACTTC.

The chain combines TRBV7-7 with TRBJ2-5; 9 bases align to TRBD1. The germline CDR1 and CDR2 sequences are SSHAT and FNYEAQ (reference sequence). The V gene end was trimmed by 5 bases and the J gene end by 5 bases; junction bases not matched to a gene: 9. The CDR3 consists of 15 residues. The CDR3 region is CASSVDRGFWETQYF. CDR3 sequence (DNA): TGTGCCAGCAGCGTCGACAGGGGGTTTTGGGAGACCCAGTACTTC. Full variable domain (remainder filled in from reference TRBV7-7 and TRBJ2-5): GAGVSQSPRYKVTKRGQDVTLRCDPISSHATLYWYQQALGQGPEFLTYFNYEAQPDKSGLPSDRFSAERPEGSISTLTIQRTEQRDSAMYRCASSVDRGFWETQYFGPGTRLLVL.

J is TRBJ1-2 and V is TRBV19; the D is unclear. The CDR3 covers 16 residues. V gave up 3 bases and J gave up 5 bases, with 19 bases separating them. CDR1 is LNHDA and CDR2 is SQIVND in the germline V gene (reference sequence). The CDR3 sequence is CASSMIGPQWAYGYTF. The CDR3 DNA is TGTGCCAGTAGTATGATAGGACCCCAATGGGCATATGGCTACACCTTC.

The genes are TRBV4-3 and TRBJ1-5; D call uncertain. Germline lookup yields CDR1 LGHNA and CDR2 YSLEER. V gave up 3 bases and J gave up 4 bases, with 7 bases separating them. This CDR3 region has 13 residues. The CDR3 nucleotides read TGCGCCAGCAGCCATACCGTTAATCAGCCCCAGCATTTT. This gives the protein CASSHTVNQPQHF.

The J gene is TRBJ1-1, the V gene TRBV25-1; D is uncertain. V was trimmed by 7 bases and J by 3 bases, leaving 12 bases between them. Per the germline V gene, CDR1 is MGHDK and CDR2 is SYGVNS. The CDR3 runs to 13 residues. The chain's CDR3 is CASTLGEYTEAFF. The CDR3 bases are TGTGCCAGCACTCTCGGGGAGTACACTGAAGCTTTCTTT.

This CDR3 is CASSPDRGPYEQYF. The DNA for the CDR3 is TGCGCCAGCAGCCCTGACAGGGGCCCCTACGAGCAGTACTTC. The chain has TRBV4-3 and TRBJ2-7; 8 nucleotides align to TRBD1. Germline CDR1 reads LGHNA; CDR2 reads YSLEER. The V gene end was trimmed by 4 bases and the J gene end by 2 bases; junction bases not matched to a gene: 4. This CDR3 comprises 14 residues.